These 2 T cell receptor beta chains were sequenced from one sample in a study of T-cell reconstitution after alpha-beta-depleted transplantation in children. TCRbeta library preparation incorporated unique molecular identifiers. TCRdb re-called the PCR reads with MiXCR, one entry per CDR3 protein. The sample records about 640,000 distinct CDR3 sequences, over 15% being singletons. Sequencing used PBMCs from the stem cell graft donor, obtained from the stem cell graft. These receptors were collected from a human donor who donated a stem cell graft to a child with acute myeloid leukemia.

The chain recombines TRBV5-5 with TRBJ2-1; the D is unclear. CDR1 and CDR2 (germline): SGHKS, YYEKEE (reference sequence). The CDR3 is 16 residues long. Trimming cost V 0 bases and J 9 bases, with 19 bases left between them. The CDR3 nucleotides are TGTGCCAGCAGCTTGGCCGGGCCAGGTTGGGCCGGTGAGCAGTTCTTC. Translation: CASSLAGPGWAGEQFF.

This chain joins TRBV5-1 and TRBJ1-5; D remains unclear. This CDR3 is 14 amino acids long. The germline V and J ends were trimmed by 5 bases and 7 bases, with 16 bases remaining between them. The germline V gene has CDR1 SGHRS and CDR2 YFSETQ. Here the CDR3 reads CASRPADPTQPQHF. As DNA, the CDR3 is TGCGCCAGCAGGCCAGCTGACCCAACCCAGCCCCAGCATTTT.